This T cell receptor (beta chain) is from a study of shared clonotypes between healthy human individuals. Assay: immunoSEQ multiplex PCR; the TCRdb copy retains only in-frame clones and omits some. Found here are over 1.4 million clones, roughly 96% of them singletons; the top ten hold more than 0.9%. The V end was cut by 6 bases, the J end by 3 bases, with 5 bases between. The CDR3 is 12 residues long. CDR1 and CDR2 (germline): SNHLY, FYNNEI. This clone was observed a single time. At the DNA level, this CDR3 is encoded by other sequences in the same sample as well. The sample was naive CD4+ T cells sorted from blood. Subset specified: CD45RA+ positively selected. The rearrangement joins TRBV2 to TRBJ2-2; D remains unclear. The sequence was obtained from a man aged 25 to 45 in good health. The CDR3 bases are TGTGCCAGCAGGCCCGACACCGGGGAGCTGTTTTTT. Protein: CASRPDTGELFF.